Listed below are T cell receptor beta chains from one sample, sequenced in a study of blood T cell repertoires in COVID-19. Using immunoSEQ multiplex PCR, the repertoire was profiled, and TCRdb retains in-frame clones only, with some absent. This table has 200,000 to 300,000 clones, 65% to 90% appearing once. What was sequenced was PBMCs or T cells enriched from blood (not recorded which). The receptors were sampled from a man aged 40-55 years who had recovered from COVID-19. The CDR3 runs from the conserved cysteine through the conserved F or W. Each record gives: CDR3 length, D gene, V gene, J gene, clone size, CDR3 protein, CDR3 DNA. A D gene is named only where the DNA matches it firmly. A clone size is listed for some rows: how often the clone was seen (once, few, many), or a class if it is expanded.

cdr3_length: 16; d_call: TRBD1; v_call: TRBV18; j_call: TRBJ1-4; clone_size: .; cdr3_aa: CASSPYTGGTNEKLFF; cdr3_nt: TGTGCCAGCTCACCGTACACAGGGGGCACCAATGAAAAACTGTTTTTT
cdr3_length: 16; d_call: TRBD2; v_call: TRBV2; j_call: TRBJ2-3; clone_size: .; cdr3_aa: CASFLTSGKRADTQYF; cdr3_nt: TGTGCCAGCTTTCTGACTAGCGGGAAACGTGCAGATACGCAGTATTTT
cdr3_length: 12; d_call: .; v_call: TRBV2; j_call: TRBJ2-3; clone_size: .; cdr3_aa: CASREDGDTQYF; cdr3_nt: TGTGCCAGCAGGGAAGACGGAGATACGCAGTATTTT
cdr3_length: 16; d_call: .; v_call: TRBV27; j_call: TRBJ1-5; clone_size: .; cdr3_aa: CASSLWGRGGNQPQHF; cdr3_nt: TGTGCCAGCAGTTTATGGGGCAGGGGAGGGAATCAGCCCCAGCATTTT
cdr3_length: 13; d_call: TRBD1; v_call: TRBV9; j_call: TRBJ1-2; clone_size: few; cdr3_aa: CASSARDSYGYTF; cdr3_nt: TGTGCCAGCAGCGCCCGGGACAGCTATGGCTACACCTTC
cdr3_length: 14; d_call: .; v_call: TRBV29-1; j_call: TRBJ1-4; clone_size: .; cdr3_aa: CSVEGTGTNEKLFF; cdr3_nt: TGCAGCGTTGAGGGCACTGGGACTAATGAAAAACTGTTTTTT
cdr3_length: 16; d_call: TRBD1; v_call: TRBV4-3; j_call: TRBJ1-2; clone_size: .; cdr3_aa: CASSPSDRGGFYGYTF; cdr3_nt: TGCGCCAGCAGCCCCTCGGACAGGGGTGGCTTCTATGGCTACACCTTC
cdr3_length: 13; d_call: .; v_call: TRBV5-8; j_call: TRBJ2-5; clone_size: few; cdr3_aa: CASSSPLRETQYF; cdr3_nt: TGTGCCAGCAGCTCCCCTCTCAGGGAGACCCAGTACTTC
cdr3_length: 14; d_call: TRBD2; v_call: TRBV5-4; j_call: TRBJ2-7; clone_size: .; cdr3_aa: CASSTKRGGYEQYF; cdr3_nt: TGTGCCAGCAGCACCAAGCGGGGGGGTTACGAGCAGTACTTC
cdr3_length: 13; d_call: .; v_call: TRBV19; j_call: TRBJ1-4; clone_size: .; cdr3_aa: CASSQGSKEKLFF; cdr3_nt: TGTGCCAGTAGTCAGGGGTCTAAAGAAAAACTGTTTTTT
cdr3_length: 12; d_call: .; v_call: TRBV6-5; j_call: TRBJ2-7; clone_size: .; cdr3_aa: CASSLFSYEQYF; cdr3_nt: TGTGCCAGCAGTCTGTTCTCCTACGAGCAGTACTTC
cdr3_length: 15; d_call: TRBD1; v_call: TRBV7-3; j_call: TRBJ1-6; clone_size: .; cdr3_aa: CASSLGQGGHSPLHF; cdr3_nt: TGTGCCAGCAGCCTGGGACAGGGAGGGCATTCACCCCTCCACTTT
cdr3_length: 17; d_call: TRBD1; v_call: TRBV27; j_call: TRBJ2-2; clone_size: once; cdr3_aa: CASSQTGGSWYTGELFF; cdr3_nt: TGTGCCAGCAGTCAGACAGGGGGTTCATGGTACACCGGGGAGCTGTTTTTT
cdr3_length: 14; d_call: .; v_call: TRBV21-1; j_call: TRBJ2-7; clone_size: .; cdr3_aa: CASSRGLGDYEQYF; cdr3_nt: TGTGCCAGCAGCAGGGGACTCGGGGACTACGAGCAGTACTTC
cdr3_length: 14; d_call: .; v_call: TRBV2; j_call: TRBJ2-1; clone_size: many; cdr3_aa: CASSESGSYNEQFF; cdr3_nt: TGTGCCAGCAGTGAAAGTGGGAGTTACAATGAGCAGTTCTTC
cdr3_length: 15; d_call: TRBD1; v_call: TRBV28; j_call: TRBJ1-3; clone_size: .; cdr3_aa: CASSLVRQGVDTIYF; cdr3_nt: TGTGCCAGCAGTTTAGTGCGACAGGGAGTTGACACCATATATTTT
cdr3_length: 17; d_call: TRBD1; v_call: TRBV7-9; j_call: TRBJ2-5; clone_size: .; cdr3_aa: CASGKENRGVGQETQYF; cdr3_nt: TGTGCCAGCGGCAAGGAAAACAGGGGGGTCGGTCAAGAGACCCAGTACTTC
cdr3_length: 17; d_call: TRBD1; v_call: TRBV13; j_call: TRBJ2-1; clone_size: .; cdr3_aa: CASSPWDSTSSYNEQFF; cdr3_nt: TGTGCCAGCAGCCCCTGGGACAGCACGAGCTCCTACAATGAGCAGTTCTTC
cdr3_length: 15; d_call: .; v_call: TRBV18; j_call: TRBJ1-2; clone_size: few; cdr3_aa: CASSPPTALRDGYTF; cdr3_nt: TGTGCCAGCTCACCCCCGACAGCTTTAAGGGATGGCTACACCTTC
cdr3_length: 13; d_call: .; v_call: TRBV13; j_call: TRBJ2-3; clone_size: once; cdr3_aa: CASGQTGADTQYF; cdr3_nt: TGTGCCAGCGGTCAGACCGGGGCAGATACGCAGTATTTT
cdr3_length: 14; d_call: .; v_call: TRBV18; j_call: TRBJ2-1; clone_size: .; cdr3_aa: CASSPPQGNNEQFF; cdr3_nt: TGTGCCAGCTCACCACCTCAGGGAAACAATGAGCAGTTCTTC
cdr3_length: 18; d_call: TRBD1; v_call: TRBV7-2; j_call: TRBJ2-3; clone_size: .; cdr3_aa: CASSLAPGTGGGTDTQYF; cdr3_nt: TGTGCCAGCAGCTTAGCCCCCGGGACAGGGGGCGGCACAGATACGCAGTATTTT
cdr3_length: 13; d_call: .; v_call: TRBV5-8; j_call: TRBJ2-5; clone_size: .; cdr3_aa: CASSPTPEETQYF; cdr3_nt: TGTGCCAGCAGCCCGACTCCGGAAGAGACCCAGTACTTC
cdr3_length: 14; d_call: TRBD1; v_call: TRBV27; j_call: TRBJ2-7; clone_size: .; cdr3_aa: CASSYTGTDYEQYF; cdr3_nt: TGTGCCAGCAGTTATACCGGGACAGACTACGAGCAGTACTTC
cdr3_length: 15; d_call: .; v_call: TRBV5-6; j_call: TRBJ1-1; clone_size: few; cdr3_aa: CASRLEAQGYTEAFF; cdr3_nt: TGTGCCAGCCGATTGGAGGCCCAGGGATACACTGAAGCTTTCTTT
cdr3_length: 14; d_call: .; v_call: TRBV5-1; j_call: TRBJ2-1; clone_size: .; cdr3_aa: CASSFLEDYNEQFF; cdr3_nt: TGCGCCAGCAGCTTTCTTGAGGACTACAATGAGCAGTTCTTC
cdr3_length: 14; d_call: .; v_call: TRBV18; j_call: TRBJ1-2; clone_size: .; cdr3_aa: CASSPGTETYGYTF; cdr3_nt: TGTGCCAGCTCACCAGGAACAGAAACTTATGGCTACACCTTC
cdr3_length: 15; d_call: .; v_call: TRBV4-2; j_call: TRBJ2-7; clone_size: .; cdr3_aa: CASSLFSTGPYEQYF; cdr3_nt: TGTGCCAGCAGCCTTTTCTCCACAGGGCCCTACGAGCAGTACTTC
cdr3_length: 13; d_call: .; v_call: TRBV7-9; j_call: TRBJ2-7; clone_size: .; cdr3_aa: CASSLGRAYEQYF; cdr3_nt: TGTGCCAGCAGCTTAGGCAGGGCCTACGAGCAGTACTTC
cdr3_length: 15; d_call: TRBD2; v_call: TRBV5-1; j_call: TRBJ2-7; clone_size: .; cdr3_aa: CASSRTSGEAYEQYF; cdr3_nt: TGCGCCAGCAGCAGGACTAGCGGGGAAGCCTACGAGCAGTACTTC
cdr3_length: 12; d_call: .; v_call: TRBV4-2; j_call: TRBJ1-2; clone_size: .; cdr3_aa: CASSQDEGGYTF; cdr3_nt: TGTGCCAGCAGCCAAGATGAGGGAGGCTACACCTTC
cdr3_length: 15; d_call: .; v_call: TRBV5-1; j_call: TRBJ1-3; clone_size: .; cdr3_aa: CASSLEVEAGNTIYF; cdr3_nt: TGCGCCAGCAGCTTGGAGGTGGAGGCTGGAAACACCATATATTTT
cdr3_length: 14; d_call: TRBD1; v_call: TRBV30; j_call: TRBJ1-5; clone_size: .; cdr3_aa: CAWSVSGGRQPQHF; cdr3_nt: TGTGCCTGGAGTGTATCAGGGGGTCGGCAGCCCCAGCATTTT
cdr3_length: 16; d_call: .; v_call: TRBV28; j_call: TRBJ2-3; clone_size: .; cdr3_aa: CASSLQSAGRTDTQYF; cdr3_nt: TGTGCCAGCAGTTTACAGTCTGCGGGCCGCACAGATACGCAGTATTTT
cdr3_length: 15; d_call: TRBD1; v_call: TRBV7-3; j_call: TRBJ1-1; clone_size: .; cdr3_aa: CASSSQGGLGTEAFF; cdr3_nt: TGTGCCAGCAGCTCCCAGGGGGGACTAGGCACTGAAGCTTTCTTT
cdr3_length: 16; d_call: .; v_call: TRBV7-2; j_call: TRBJ1-6; clone_size: .; cdr3_aa: CASSPDMGRPDSPLHF; cdr3_nt: TGTGCCAGCAGCCCAGATATGGGCCGCCCGGATTCACCCCTCCACTTT
cdr3_length: 12; d_call: .; v_call: TRBV5-4; j_call: TRBJ2-1; clone_size: .; cdr3_aa: CASSLYSGEQFF; cdr3_nt: TGTGCCAGCAGCTTGTATTCCGGTGAGCAGTTCTTC
cdr3_length: 16; d_call: TRBD2; v_call: TRBV4-1; j_call: TRBJ2-7; clone_size: once; cdr3_aa: CASSQVPSGEVDEQYF; cdr3_nt: TGCGCCAGCAGCCAAGTTCCTAGCGGGGAGGTTGACGAGCAGTACTTC
cdr3_length: 12; d_call: TRBD1; v_call: TRBV27; j_call: TRBJ1-5; clone_size: .; cdr3_aa: CASSLQGGPQHF; cdr3_nt: TGTGCCAGCAGTTTACAGGGGGGGCCCCAGCATTTT
cdr3_length: 15; d_call: .; v_call: TRBV5-1; j_call: TRBJ2-7; clone_size: .; cdr3_aa: CASSASTDMNYEQYF; cdr3_nt: TGCGCCAGCAGCGCCTCGACAGATATGAACTACGAGCAGTACTTC
cdr3_length: 13; d_call: TRBD1; v_call: TRBV30; j_call: TRBJ1-2; clone_size: .; cdr3_aa: CAWSGQGIYGYTF; cdr3_nt: TGTGCCTGGAGCGGACAGGGTATCTATGGCTACACCTTC
cdr3_length: 16; d_call: TRBD1; v_call: TRBV29-1; j_call: TRBJ1-2; clone_size: .; cdr3_aa: CSVAGDRGPANYGYTF; cdr3_nt: TGCAGCGTTGCGGGGGACAGGGGTCCTGCCAACTATGGCTACACCTTC
cdr3_length: 12; d_call: .; v_call: TRBV30; j_call: TRBJ1-2; clone_size: .; cdr3_aa: CAWSTSGYGYTF; cdr3_nt: TGTGCCTGGAGTACGTCCGGTTATGGCTACACCTTC
cdr3_length: 15; d_call: .; v_call: TRBV3-1/TRBV3-2; j_call: TRBJ2-3; clone_size: .; cdr3_aa: CASSQALASTDTQYF; cdr3_nt: TGTGCCAGCAGCCAAGCCTTAGCTAGCACAGATACGCAGTATTTT
cdr3_length: 14; d_call: TRBD1; v_call: TRBV3-1/TRBV3-2; j_call: TRBJ2-7; clone_size: .; cdr3_aa: CASTETGIPYEQYF; cdr3_nt: TGTGCCAGCACCGAGACAGGGATACCCTACGAGCAGTACTTC
cdr3_length: 14; d_call: TRBD2; v_call: TRBV27; j_call: TRBJ2-7; clone_size: .; cdr3_aa: CATSAGVNSYEQYF; cdr3_nt: TGTGCCACCTCAGCGGGAGTTAATTCCTACGAGCAGTACTTC
cdr3_length: 15; d_call: TRBD1; v_call: TRBV5-1; j_call: TRBJ2-7; clone_size: .; cdr3_aa: CASRARGDRVHEQYF; cdr3_nt: TGCGCCAGCAGAGCACGCGGGGACAGGGTCCACGAGCAGTACTTC
cdr3_length: 13; d_call: TRBD1; v_call: TRBV29-1; j_call: TRBJ1-1; clone_size: .; cdr3_aa: CSANRQGAGLAFF; cdr3_nt: TGCAGCGCTAATCGACAGGGGGCGGGTTTAGCTTTCTTT
cdr3_length: 15; d_call: TRBD1; v_call: TRBV6-5; j_call: TRBJ1-1; clone_size: .; cdr3_aa: CASSSGTGPPTEAFF; cdr3_nt: TGTGCCAGCAGTTCCGGGACAGGGCCTCCGACTGAAGCTTTCTTT
cdr3_length: 15; d_call: TRBD2; v_call: TRBV7-8; j_call: TRBJ2-1; clone_size: .; cdr3_aa: CASSSQPGLAVEQFF; cdr3_nt: TGTGCCAGCAGCTCGCAACCGGGACTAGCAGTTGAGCAGTTCTTC
cdr3_length: 13; d_call: .; v_call: TRBV19; j_call: TRBJ1-5; clone_size: once; cdr3_aa: CASSTVTNQPQHF; cdr3_nt: TGTGCCAGTAGCACAGTCACCAATCAGCCCCAGCATTTT
cdr3_length: 16; d_call: TRBD1; v_call: TRBV3-1/TRBV3-2; j_call: TRBJ1-1; clone_size: .; cdr3_aa: CASSQSRTGGNTEAFF; cdr3_nt: TGTGCCAGCAGCCAGTCCCGGACAGGGGGAAACACTGAAGCTTTCTTT
cdr3_length: 17; d_call: .; v_call: TRBV21-1; j_call: TRBJ1-5; clone_size: .; cdr3_aa: CASSKLATVLASQPQHF; cdr3_nt: TGTGCCAGCAGCAAATTGGCGACAGTCCTCGCAAGTCAGCCCCAGCATTTT
cdr3_length: 15; d_call: TRBD2; v_call: TRBV30; j_call: TRBJ2-1; clone_size: .; cdr3_aa: CAWSVLAGVGNEQFF; cdr3_nt: TGTGCCTGGAGTGTACTCGCGGGAGTGGGGAATGAGCAGTTCTTC
cdr3_length: 12; d_call: .; v_call: TRBV28; j_call: TRBJ1-5; clone_size: .; cdr3_aa: CATGAGVQPQHF; cdr3_nt: TGTGCCACCGGGGCAGGGGTACAGCCCCAGCATTTT